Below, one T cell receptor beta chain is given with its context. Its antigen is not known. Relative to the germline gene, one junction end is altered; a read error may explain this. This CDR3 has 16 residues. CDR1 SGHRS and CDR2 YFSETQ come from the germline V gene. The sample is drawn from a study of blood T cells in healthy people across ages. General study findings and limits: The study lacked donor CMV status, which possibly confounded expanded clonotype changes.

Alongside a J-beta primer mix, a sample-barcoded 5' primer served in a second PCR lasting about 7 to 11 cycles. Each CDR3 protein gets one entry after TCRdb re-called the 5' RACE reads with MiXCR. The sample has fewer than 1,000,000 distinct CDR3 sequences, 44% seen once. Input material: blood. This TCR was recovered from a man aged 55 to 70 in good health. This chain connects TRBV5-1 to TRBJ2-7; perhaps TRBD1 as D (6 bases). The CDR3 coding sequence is TGCGCCAGCAGCTTGGCCCCATCAGGGGCCTCCTACGAGCGGTACTTC. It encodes CASSLAPSGASYERYF.